The next 30 T cell receptor beta chains were all read from a single sample in a study of T cell changes during pregnancy in multiple sclerosis. The repertoire was sequenced with immunoSEQ multiplex PCR; TCRdb's copy has only in-frame clones and lacks some. The sample includes 90,000 to 120,000 clones, roughly 90% of them seen just once. The material sequenced was peripheral blood, taken after pregnancy. The origin of the receptors is a female donor with multiple sclerosis, enrolled in a pregnancy study.

The rearrangement links TRBV13 to TRBJ2-3; TRBD2 is a possible D gene (6 bases). Germline assignment: CDR1 PRHDT and CDR2 FYEKMQ (reference sequence). Trimming cost V 7 bases and J 2 bases, with 13 bases left between them. The CDR3 is made up of 14 amino acids. The CDR3 DNA sequence: TGTGCCAGCACCCACGGACTAATCACAGATACGCAGTATTTT. Translated, it gives CASTHGLITDTQYF.

The V gene is TRBV5-1, the J gene TRBJ1-2; TRBD1 is a possible D gene (6 bases). Germline CDR1 is SGHRS and CDR2 is YFSETQ. The CDR3 length is 14 residues. Between the trimmed V and J ends, which lost 4 bases and 6 bases, there was a span of 16 bases. DNA of the CDR3: TGCGCCAGCAGCCCCCCTGTGCAGGGGCATGGCTACACCTTC. This translates into CASSPPVQGHGYTF.

The rearrangement links TRBV30 to TRBJ2-5; D ambiguous. This CDR3 has 13 residues. Germline V gene lookup returns CDR1 GTSNPN and CDR2 SVGIG (reference sequence). The V gene lost 3 bases and the J gene lost 0 bases, with 8 bases spanning the gap. CDR3 coding DNA: TGTGCCTGGAGGTTGACATACCAAGAGACCCAGTACTTC. As protein: CAWRLTYQETQYF.

The V call is TRBV27, the J call TRBJ1-6; D is unclear. Trimming took off 6 bases at V and 11 bases at J, with 20 bases between the two ends. The length of the CDR3 is 15 residues. Looked up from germline, CDR1 is MNHEY and CDR2 is SMNVEV (reference sequence). The CDR3 loop reads CASSKTDRLAAPLHF. CDR3 in DNA: TGTGCCAGCAGCAAAACGGACCGTCTAGCGGCACCCCTCCACTTT.

The chain recombines TRBV9 with TRBJ2-7, with TRBD1 matching 10 bases. The germline gives CDR1 SGDLS, CDR2 YYNGEE. Unmatched junction bases numbered 7, after V lost 3 bases and J lost 7 bases. This CDR3 comprises 14 residues. CDR3 nucleotides: TGTGCCAGCAGCGCCCTCGGGACAGGGGAGGAGCAGTACTTC. It encodes CASSALGTGEEQYF.

The chain uses TRBV18 and TRBJ2-7, with 9 bases aligning to TRBD1. CDR3 length: 15 residues. V shed 1 base, J shed 4 bases, and the junction held 5 bases outside the gene matches. CDR1 and CDR2 (germline): KGHSH, LQKENI. CDR3 sequence (DNA): TGTGCCAGCTCACCACTGGACAGGGGTGGATACGAGCAGTACTTC. It specifies CASSPLDRGGYEQYF.

The chain carries TRBV6-5 and TRBJ2-1; perhaps TRBD1 as D (5 bases). CDR1 MNHEY and CDR2 SVGAGI come from the germline V gene. Deletions cut 5 bases from V and 4 bases from J, with 9 bases between. The CDR3 is made up of 13 amino acids. Here the CDR3 reads CASSNQGYNEQFF. The CDR3 nucleotides are TGTGCCAGCAGTAACCAGGGTTACAATGAGCAGTTCTTC.

This chain uses TRBV9 with TRBJ2-2; 8 positions agree with TRBD2. Germline V gives CDR1 SGDLS, CDR2 YYNGEE. The CDR3 contains 17 residues. V trimming: 1 base; J trimming: 1 base; junction bases outside the gene matches: 6. The CDR3, as DNA: TGTGCCAGCAGCGTAACACCGGGACTAGAGAACACCGGGGAGCTGTTTTTT. It specifies CASSVTPGLENTGELFF.

CDR3 loop: CASRKQGMNTEAFF. Here the CDR3 DNA reads TGCGCCAGCCGGAAACAGGGAATGAACACTGAAGCTTTCTTT. This chain links TRBV5-1 with TRBJ1-1; D might be TRBD1 (6 bases). Germline CDR1 SGHRS, CDR2 YFSETQ. This CDR3 has 14 residues. Deletions cut 7 bases from V and 0 bases from J, with 13 bases between. Filled out from reference TRBV5-1 and TRBJ1-1, the complete variable domain reads KAGVTQTPRYLIKTRGQQVTLSCSPISGHRSVSWYQQTPGQGLQFLFEYFSETQRNKGNFPGRFSGRQFSNSRSEMNVSTLELGDSALYLCASRKQGMNTEAFFGQGTRLTVV.

J is TRBJ2-7 and V is TRBV6-1, with TRBD1 identical over 10 bases. The CDR3 is 14 residues long. Germline trimming cut 6 bases from V and 5 bases from J; bases unmatched to any gene: 7. Germline V lookup: CDR1 MNHNS, CDR2 SASEGT. The CDR3 DNA is TGTGCCAGCAGCTGGGGACAGGGGAACGACGAGCAGTACTTC. This codes for CASSWGQGNDEQYF.

The gene calls are TRBV7-8 and TRBJ2-3, with D perhaps TRBD2 (6 bases). Trimming removed 5 bases from V and 8 bases from J, with 14 bases in between. Germline assignment: CDR1 SGHVS and CDR2 FQNEAQ. The CDR3 sequence is 13 residues long. CDR3 in DNA: TGTGCCAGCAGCAGGGGACTCCAGGGTACGCAGTATTTT. It encodes CASSRGLQGTQYF.

Notes on this clone: One junction end disagrees with the germline gene, perhaps due to a read error. CDR3 nucleotides: TGTGCCAGCAGTAAGACTAGCGGGGTTTTCAATGAGCAGTTCTTC. Translated: CASSKTSGVFNEQFF. The J gene is TRBJ2-1, the V gene TRBV19; 11 bases fit TRBD2. Germline CDR1 LNHDA, CDR2 SQIVND (reference sequence). There are 15 residues in the CDR3. The variable domain in full, completed from reference TRBV19 and TRBJ2-1, reads DGGITQSPKYLFRKEGQNVTLSCEQNLNHDAMYWYRQDPGQGLRLIYYSQIVNDFQKGDIAEGYSVSREKKESFPLTVTSAQKNPTAFYLCASSKTSGVFNEQFFGPGTRLTVL.

The CDR3 sequence is CASSISLRGTVEAFF. The CDR3 DNA sequence: TGTGCCAGTAGTATATCCCTACGGGGAACGGTTGAAGCTTTCTTT. V gene TRBV19 combines with J gene TRBJ1-1; D call uncertain. Germline loops: CDR1 LNHDA, CDR2 SQIVND (reference sequence). This CDR3 is built from 15 residues. The ends were cut back, 2 bases at V and 7 bases at J, with 17 bases in the middle.

The chain couples TRBV18 to TRBJ2-7, with 11 bases aligning to TRBD1. From germline, CDR1 is KGHSH and CDR2 LQKENI. V lost 3 bases, J lost 7 bases, and 11 bases stayed unmatched. The CDR3 runs to 16 residues. The CDR3 region has the DNA TGTGCCAGCTCACCCGACTGGACAGGGGGCGCGGGTGAGCAGTACTTC. Translation gives CASSPDWTGGAGEQYF.

The V and J genes are TRBV15 and TRBJ1-2; no clear D. The V end was cut by 5 bases, the J end by 1 base, with 11 bases between. Germline CDR1 and CDR2: LNHNV and YYDKDF (reference sequence). The CDR3 runs to 14 residues. The CDR3 DNA reads TGTGCCACCAGCCTTCGGGGTTTTAACTATGGCTACACCTTC. Translation: CATSLRGFNYGYTF. Using reference TRBV15 and TRBJ1-2 for the parts outside the CDR3, the full variable domain is DAMVIQNPRYQVTQFGKPVTLSCSQTLNHNVMYWYQQKSSQAPKLLFHYYDKDFNNEADTPDNFQSRRPNTSFCFLDIRSPGLGDTAMYLCATSLRGFNYGYTFGSGTRLTVV.

This chain links TRBV5-6 with TRBJ2-7; 8 positions match TRBD2. Trimming cost V 0 bases and J 6 bases; bases outside gene matches: 8. Germline lookup yields CDR1 SGHDT and CDR2 YYEEEE. There are 15 residues in the CDR3. The CDR3 nucleotides are TGTGCCAGCAGCTTGGTGTACGGGGGGGCCGCCGAGCAGTACTTC. Amino acid sequence: CASSLVYGGAAEQYF. Full variable domain (missing parts from reference TRBV5-6 and TRBJ2-7): DAGVTQSPTHLIKTRGQQVTLRCSPKSGHDTVSWYQQALGQGPQFIFQYYEEEERQRGNFPDRFSGHQFPNYSSELNVNALLLGDSALYLCASSLVYGGAAEQYFGPGTRLTVT.

The rearrangement links TRBV12-5 to TRBJ2-3, with 11 nucleotides matching TRBD1. Germline loops: CDR1 LGHNT, CDR2 FRNRAP. J lost 3 bases, V lost 11 bases, and 7 bases had no gene match. This CDR3 is 14 amino acids long. The CDR3 DNA follows: TGTGCTGCAGGACAGGGGGCTGGAACAGATACGCAGTATTTT. Its protein is CAAGQGAGTDTQYF.

The chain couples TRBV7-8 to TRBJ1-2; no reliable D call. V gave up 5 bases and J gave up 7 bases, with 11 bases separating them. The CDR3 is 12 amino acids. CDR1 is SGHVS, CDR2 FQNEAQ, per germline. CDR3 coding DNA: TGTGCCAGCAGCCCCGGTAACCCTGGCTACACCTTC. Translation gives CASSPGNPGYTF. The whole variable domain, filled in from reference TRBV7-8 and TRBJ1-2, reads GAGVSQSPRYKVAKRGQDVALRCDPISGHVSLFWYQQALGQGPEFLTYFQNEAQLDKSGLPSDRFFAERPEGSVSTLKIQRTQQEDSAVYLCASSPGNPGYTFGSGTRLTVV.

The sample holds one count of this clone. This rearrangement joins TRBV6-1 to TRBJ2-1, with 9 bases lining up with TRBD1. Germline trimming cut 3 bases from V and 7 bases from J; bases unmatched to any gene: 7. Looked up from germline, CDR1 is MNHNS and CDR2 is SASEGT. The CDR3 length is 15 residues. In DNA form, the CDR3 reads TGTGCCAGCAGTGAGGTGACAGGGGGTGGGAATGAGCAGTTCTTC. This gives the protein CASSEVTGGGNEQFF.

This clone was seen a single time. The rearrangement joins TRBV5-6 to TRBJ2-5; D gene unclear. V shed 0 bases and J shed 5 bases, with 11 bases lying between them. Germline assignment: CDR1 SGHDT and CDR2 YYEEEE. This CDR3 has 14 residues. This chain's CDR3 is CASSLGDSVETQYF. The CDR3 DNA is TGTGCCAGCAGCTTGGGTGACTCGGTGGAGACCCAGTACTTC.

V usage is TRBV18 and J usage is TRBJ1-2; D is perhaps TRBD1 (5 bases). V lost 3 bases and J lost 4, with 9 bases in between. The V gene's germline CDR1 is KGHSH and CDR2 LQKENI. This CDR3 spans 13 amino acids. The CDR3 region has the DNA TGTGCCAGCTCACCTGGCAGGGCCTATGGCTACACCTTC. Its protein product is CASSPGRAYGYTF.

The chain combines TRBV25-1 with TRBJ1-2; D ambiguous. Germline assignment: CDR1 MGHDK and CDR2 SYGVNS. The CDR3 sequence is 15 residues long. Trimming took off 2 bases at V and 5 bases at J, with 15 bases between the two ends. The CDR3 protein is CASSEVTRAAYGYTF. CDR3 nucleotide sequence: TGTGCCAGCAGTGAAGTAACGAGGGCCGCTTATGGCTACACCTTC.

The V call is TRBV6-1, the J call TRBJ1-2; weak D call: TRBD1 (5 bases). This CDR3 is 15 amino acids long. Germline V lookup: CDR1 MNHNS, CDR2 SASEGT. Trimming stripped 2 bases from V and 8 bases from J, with 18 bases between. DNA for the CDR3: TGTGCCAGCAGTGAACGATATGGGGGGGGTAAGGGCTACACCTTC. Amino acid sequence: CASSERYGGGKGYTF.

This clone showed up just a few times. This chain joins TRBV27 and TRBJ1-2; D perhaps matches TRBD1 (6 bases). Trimming took 3 bases from V and 4 from J, leaving 18 bases between them. The CDR3 is 16 amino acids. Germline V lookup: CDR1 MNHEY, CDR2 SMNVEV (reference sequence). The CDR3, as DNA: TGTGCCAGCAGTTTTATTTTAGGGGGGGGAGGCTATGGCTACACCTTC. Its translation is CASSFILGGGGYGYTF.

This clone was recorded only once. This rearrangement joins TRBV29-1 to TRBJ2-7, with D tentatively TRBD1 (5 bases). The CDR3 loop spans 15 amino acids. Between the trimmed V and J ends, which lost 3 bases and 0 bases, there was a span of 15 bases. The germline gives CDR1 SQVTM, CDR2 ANQGSEA. The CDR3 is CSVDLPGQPSYEQYF. The CDR3 DNA reads as TGCAGCGTTGACCTCCCAGGGCAGCCCTCCTACGAGCAGTACTTC.

V is TRBV29-1 and J is TRBJ2-5; D not certain. The germline V gene has CDR1 SQVTM and CDR2 ANQGSEA. The CDR3 loop spans 12 amino acids. Here the CDR3 reads CSSRPPGETQYF. In nucleotides, the CDR3 is TGCTCGAGCAGGCCCCCTGGTGAGACCCAGTACTTC.

The CDR3: CASQDSYEQYF. For the CDR3, the DNA is TGTGCCAGCCAGGACTCCTACGAGCAGTACTTC. The V gene is TRBV6-5, the J gene TRBJ2-7; D uncertain. The CDR3 extends over 11 amino acids. Between the trimmed V and J ends, which lost 8 bases and 0 bases, there was a span of 5 bases. Germline V gene data show CDR1 as MNHEY and CDR2 as SVGAGI.

The chain combines TRBV5-4 with TRBJ1-2; the D gene is possibly TRBD1 (5 bases). Germline-derived CDR1 and CDR2 are SGHNT and YYREEE (reference sequence). The CDR3 runs 12 residues. V was trimmed by 1 base and J by 11 bases, leaving 12 bases between them. The CDR3, as DNA: TGTGCCAGCAGCTTGTCGACGGGGGGGTACACCTTC. This translates into CASSLSTGGYTF.

J is TRBJ2-6 and V is TRBV9; maybe TRBD1 (5 bases). The germline V gene has CDR1 SGDLS and CDR2 YYNGEE. V shed 0 bases and J shed 4 bases, with 11 bases lying between them. The CDR3 loop spans 16 amino acids. The CDR3 coding sequence is TGTGCCAGCAGCGTAGGCAGTTGGGGCGGGGCCAACGTCCTGACTTTC. It specifies CASSVGSWGGANVLTF.

The genes are TRBV7-2 and TRBJ1-1; D is possibly TRBD1 (5 bases). V lost 2 bases and J lost 7, with 11 bases in between. The CDR3 is 13 residues long. Per the germline V gene, CDR1 is SGHTA and CDR2 is FQGNSA. The CDR3 DNA follows: TGTGCCAGCAGCTTAATCAGGGCAGGTGAAGCTTTCTTT. Its protein is CASSLIRAGEAFF.